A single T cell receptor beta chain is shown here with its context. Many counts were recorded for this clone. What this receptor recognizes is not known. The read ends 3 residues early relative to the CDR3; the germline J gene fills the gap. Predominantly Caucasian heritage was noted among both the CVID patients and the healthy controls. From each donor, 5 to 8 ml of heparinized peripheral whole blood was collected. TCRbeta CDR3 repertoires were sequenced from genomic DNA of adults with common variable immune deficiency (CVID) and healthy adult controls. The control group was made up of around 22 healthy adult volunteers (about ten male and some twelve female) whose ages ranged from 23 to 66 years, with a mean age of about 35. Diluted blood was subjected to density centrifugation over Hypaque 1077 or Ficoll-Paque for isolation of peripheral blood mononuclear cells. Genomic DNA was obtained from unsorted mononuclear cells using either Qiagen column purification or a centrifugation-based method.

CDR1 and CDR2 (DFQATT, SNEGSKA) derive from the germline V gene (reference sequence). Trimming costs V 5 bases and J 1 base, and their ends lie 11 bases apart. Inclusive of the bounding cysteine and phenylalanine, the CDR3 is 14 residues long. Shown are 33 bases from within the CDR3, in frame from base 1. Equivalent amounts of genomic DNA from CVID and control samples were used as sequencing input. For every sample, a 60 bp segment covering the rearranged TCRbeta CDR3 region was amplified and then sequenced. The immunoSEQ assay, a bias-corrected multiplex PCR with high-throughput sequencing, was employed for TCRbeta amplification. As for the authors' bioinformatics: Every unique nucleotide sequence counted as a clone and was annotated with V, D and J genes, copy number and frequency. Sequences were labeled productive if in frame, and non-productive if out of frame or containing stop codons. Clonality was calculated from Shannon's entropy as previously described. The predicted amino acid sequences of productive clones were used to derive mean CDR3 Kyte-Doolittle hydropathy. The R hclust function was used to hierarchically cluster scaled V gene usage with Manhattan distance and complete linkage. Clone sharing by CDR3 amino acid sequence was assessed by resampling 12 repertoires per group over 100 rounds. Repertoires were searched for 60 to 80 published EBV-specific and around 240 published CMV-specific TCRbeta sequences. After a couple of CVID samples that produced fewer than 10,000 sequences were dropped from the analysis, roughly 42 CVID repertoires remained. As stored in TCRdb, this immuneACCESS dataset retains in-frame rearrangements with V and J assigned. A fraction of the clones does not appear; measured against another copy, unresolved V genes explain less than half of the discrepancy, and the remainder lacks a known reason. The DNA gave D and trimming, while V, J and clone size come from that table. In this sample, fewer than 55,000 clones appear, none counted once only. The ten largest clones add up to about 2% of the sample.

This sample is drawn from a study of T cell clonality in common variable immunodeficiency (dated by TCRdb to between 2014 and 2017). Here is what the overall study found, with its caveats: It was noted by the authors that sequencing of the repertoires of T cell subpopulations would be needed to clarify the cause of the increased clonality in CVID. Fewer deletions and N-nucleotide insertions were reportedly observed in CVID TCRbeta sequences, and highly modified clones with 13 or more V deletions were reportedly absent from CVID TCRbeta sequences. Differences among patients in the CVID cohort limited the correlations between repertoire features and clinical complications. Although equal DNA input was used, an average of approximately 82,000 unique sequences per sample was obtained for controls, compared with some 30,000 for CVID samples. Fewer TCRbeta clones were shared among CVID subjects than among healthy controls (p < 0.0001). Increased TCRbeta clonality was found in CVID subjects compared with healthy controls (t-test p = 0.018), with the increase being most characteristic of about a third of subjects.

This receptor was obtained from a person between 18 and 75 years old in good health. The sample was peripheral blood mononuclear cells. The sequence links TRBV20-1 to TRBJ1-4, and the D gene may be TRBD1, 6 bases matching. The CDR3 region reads CSASKGQTNEKLFF. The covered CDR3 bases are TGCAGTGCTTCCAAGGGACAAACTAATGAAAAA.